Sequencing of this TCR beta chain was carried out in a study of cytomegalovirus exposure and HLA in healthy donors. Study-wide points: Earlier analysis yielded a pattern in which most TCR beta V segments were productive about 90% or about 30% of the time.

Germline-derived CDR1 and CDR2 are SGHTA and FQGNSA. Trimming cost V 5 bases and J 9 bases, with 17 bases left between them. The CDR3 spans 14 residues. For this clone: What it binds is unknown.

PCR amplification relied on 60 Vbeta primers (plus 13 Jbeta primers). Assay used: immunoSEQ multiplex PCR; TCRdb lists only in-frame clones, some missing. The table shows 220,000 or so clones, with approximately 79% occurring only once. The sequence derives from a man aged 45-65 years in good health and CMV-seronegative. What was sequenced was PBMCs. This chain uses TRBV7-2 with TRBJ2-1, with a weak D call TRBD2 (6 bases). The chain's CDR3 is CASSLGGVLGEQFF. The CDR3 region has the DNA TGTGCCAGCAGCCTTGGCGGGGTCCTGGGTGAGCAGTTCTTC.